The text below deals with one TCR beta chain. Antigen: not known. Assay: immunoSEQ multiplex PCR; the TCRdb copy retains only in-frame clones and omits some. The data show approximately 1.9 million clones, 93% seen once. The V gene lost 5 bases and the J gene lost 2 bases, with 10 bases spanning the gap. Germline-derived CDR1 and CDR2 are SGHVS and FQNEAQ. There are 13 residues in the CDR3. This specimen belongs to a study of shared clonotypes between healthy human individuals. Study-level findings and limits: Limited genetic and exposure-history diversity came from having few donors.

Naive CD8 cells lacked CD45RO and underwent positive selection for CCR7, leaving out terminally differentiated effector memory CD45RA+ cells. V is TRBV7-8 and J is TRBJ2-7; D possibly corresponds to TRBD1 (5 bases). This sequence was found in a man aged 18 to 35 in good health. Some clones in this sample may be carry-over from other donors' samples. The sequenced sample was naive CD8+ T cells from PBMCs. The CDR3 DNA is TGTGCCAGCAGCCCGGACACTCCCTACGAGCAGTACTTC. Amino acids: CASSPDTPYEQYF.